The text below deals with one T cell receptor (beta chain). TCRdb keeps only in-frame clones here, not all; method: immunoSEQ multiplex PCR. The sample has about 36,000 clones, 80% to 95% seen once; the top ten hold roughly 0.2%. This record comes from a study of monozygotic twins with cystic fibrosis. The receptor was isolated from a boy between 2 and 10 years old with cystic fibrosis. Material for sequencing was blood.

The CDR3 DNA sequence: TGTGCCAGCAGCACGGGGACAGGGGCTAACTATGGCTACACCTTC. It codes for CASSTGTGANYGYTF. This sequence joins TRBV7-6 and TRBJ1-2; TRBD1 matches 10 bases. The V segment lost 5 bases and the J segment 0 bases; nucleotides outside the gene matches: 3. The germline gives CDR1 SGHVS, CDR2 FNYEAQ. This CDR3 comprises 15 residues.